These 18 T cell receptor beta chains were sequenced from one sample in a study of T cell changes during pregnancy in multiple sclerosis. The protocol was immunoSEQ multiplex PCR, while the TCRdb copy is restricted to in-frame clones and leaves out a portion. The table shows over 30,000 clones, with around 91% occurring only once. Here the sequenced sample was CD4+ T cells from peripheral blood mononuclear cells, taken in the second trimester of pregnancy. These receptors all come from a female donor in good health, enrolled as a control in a pregnancy study.

The gene calls are TRBV7-9 and TRBJ1-5; possible D gene TRBD1, 6 bases. The CDR3 consists of 18 residues. Trimming took off 3 bases at V and 3 bases at J, with 21 bases between the two ends. Germline lookup yields CDR1 SEHNR and CDR2 FQNEAQ (reference sequence). CDR3 protein: CASSFTPGHVGNNQPQHF. The CDR3, as DNA: TGTGCCAGCAGCTTTACCCCGGGACATGTTGGCAACAATCAGCCCCAGCATTTT.

Only a few counts were recorded for this clone. This chain joins TRBV6-4 and TRBJ1-6, with 9 positions matching TRBD1. The CDR3 has 13 amino acids. Trimming cost V 5 bases and J 9 bases; bases outside gene matches: 2. The germline gives CDR1 MRHNA, CDR2 SNTAGT. The CDR3: CASSSDRGSPLHF. In DNA form, the CDR3 reads TGTGCCAGCAGTTCGGACAGGGGTTCACCCCTCCACTTT.

The chain employs TRBV6-5 and TRBJ1-2; D unclear. The CDR3 totals 13 residues. Germline V gives CDR1 MNHEY, CDR2 SVGAGI. The V end lost 8 bases, the J end lost 7 bases, and 17 bases lay between the germline ends. This chain's CDR3 is CASSKVGSGGYTF. In DNA, the CDR3 is TGTGCCAGCTCCAAGGTCGGGAGTGGTGGCTACACCTTC.

CDR3 sequence (DNA): TGTGCCAGCAGACTAGGGGGCGCGCGGGAAAAACTGTTTTTT. Encoded protein: CASRLGGAREKLFF. This chain links TRBV27 with TRBJ1-4; 7 bases are shared with TRBD1. The junction had 9 bases not matched to a gene; V was cut back by 6 bases and J by 8 bases. The CDR3 is made up of 14 amino acids. Germline V gene data show CDR1 as MNHEY and CDR2 as SMNVEV (reference sequence).

V gene TRBV10-3 combines with J gene TRBJ2-7; 8 nucleotides agree with TRBD1. V lost 4 bases to trimming and J lost 3 bases; unmatched junction nucleotides: 2. The CDR3 loop spans 13 amino acids. In germline, CDR1 is ENHRY, CDR2 SYGVKD. The CDR3 region is CAISGGQGYEQYF. The CDR3 DNA follows: TGTGCCATCAGTGGAGGACAGGGCTACGAGCAGTACTTC.

This sequence joins TRBV4-2 and TRBJ1-6; possible D gene TRBD1, 6 bases. V shed 0 bases and J shed 7 bases, with 25 bases lying between them. This CDR3 comprises 20 residues. Germline-derived CDR1 and CDR2 are LGHNA and YNFKEQ. This CDR3 reads CASSQEGMSRTWGQNSPLHF. CDR3 sequence (DNA): TGTGCCAGCAGCCAAGAAGGAATGAGTCGCACCTGGGGGCAGAATTCACCCCTCCACTTT.

The J gene is TRBJ1-6, the V gene TRBV9, with unresolved D. The CDR3 is 13 amino acids. Germline CDR1 and CDR2: SGDLS and YYNGEE. The V and J ends lost 3 bases and 6 bases respectively, with 7 bases between them. DNA of the CDR3: TGTGCCAGCAGCGCTGAGGGTAATTCACCCCTCCACTTT. It is translated as CASSAEGNSPLHF.

The chain carries TRBV28 and TRBJ2-5; 7 bases are a match to TRBD1. Per germline, CDR1 MDHEN and CDR2 SYDVKM. The CDR3 sequence is 15 residues long. Trimming removed 3 bases from V and 4 bases from J; junction bases left unmatched: 8. CDR3 DNA sequence: TGTGCCAGCAGTTTTCAAACAGGGGCAGGAGAGACCCAGTACTTC. Protein product: CASSFQTGAGETQYF.

The J gene is TRBJ1-5, the V gene TRBV7-8; D is possibly TRBD1 (6 bases). The CDR3 is 16 amino acids. Germline lookup yields CDR1 SGHVS and CDR2 FQNEAQ. V lost 4 bases, J lost 8 bases, and 21 bases lay in between. In nucleotides, the CDR3 is TGTGCCAGCAGCTCCACCCCAAGGGGGAGAATGGAGCCCCAGCATTTT. Translating it yields CASSSTPRGRMEPQHF.

The chain employs TRBV5-1 and TRBJ2-1; D is possibly TRBD2 (7 bases). V lost 4 bases, J lost 0 bases, and 20 bases lay in between. Germline CDR1 SGHRS, CDR2 YFSETQ. The CDR3 consists of 18 residues. The CDR3 loop is CASSLLVGGPSSYNEQFF. CDR3 DNA sequence: TGCGCCAGCAGCCTACTAGTGGGGGGGCCAAGCTCCTACAATGAGCAGTTCTTC.

Concerning this clone: Germline and junction disagree at one end, which may indicate a read error. CDR3 sequence: CASSYGGTQRYIF. CDR3 nucleotide sequence: TGTGCCAGCAGTTACGGGGGGACTCAACGTTATATCTTC. V gene TRBV28 combines with J gene TRBJ2-1; the match to TRBD2 covers 7 bases. CDR1 MDHEN and CDR2 SYDVKM come from the germline V gene. The CDR3 extends over 13 amino acids.

The DNA for the CDR3 is TGTGCCAGCAGTTTTGGACAGAGTGGCTACACCTTC. Its protein product is CASSFGQSGYTF. The chain is built from TRBV28 and TRBJ1-2; a possible D gene is TRBD1 (6 bases). Trimming cost V 3 bases and J 7 bases, with 9 bases left between them. Germline assignment: CDR1 MDHEN and CDR2 SYDVKM. This CDR3 comprises 12 residues.

The chain couples TRBV7-9 to TRBJ2-2; 8 bases line up with TRBD1. V trimming: 1 base; J trimming: 2 bases; junction bases outside the gene matches: 3. The CDR3 totals 16 residues. CDR1 and CDR2 from the germline V gene are SEHNR and FQNEAQ (reference sequence). In DNA form, the CDR3 reads TGTGCCAGCAGCTTAGGGACAGGGCCAAACACCGGGGAGCTGTTTTTT. This codes for CASSLGTGPNTGELFF.

The chain recombines TRBV4-3 with TRBJ1-5; D gene ambiguous. The V end was cut by 4 bases, the J end by 1 base, with 11 bases between. Per the germline V gene, CDR1 is LGHNA and CDR2 is YSLEER. There are 15 residues in the CDR3. In nucleotides, the CDR3 is TGCGCCAGCAGCCGCGGGCTAGGGAGCAATCAGCCCCAGCATTTT. Amino acids: CASSRGLGSNQPQHF.

This chain links TRBV18 with TRBJ2-7, with 9 bases lining up with TRBD1. CDR1 and CDR2 from the germline V gene are KGHSH and LQKENI. The CDR3 totals 14 residues. After removal of 3 bases from V and 2 bases from J, the junction contained 2 bases not matched to a gene. The CDR3 region is CASSPGQGPYEQYF. As DNA, the CDR3 is TGTGCCAGCTCACCGGGACAGGGTCCCTACGAGCAGTACTTC.

The chain uses TRBV30 and TRBJ1-4, with 10 bases that match TRBD1. The trim removed 3 bases at V and 4 bases at J, leaving 11 bases unmatched. The CDR3 covers 17 residues. Germline CDR1 and CDR2: GTSNPN and SVGIG (reference sequence). This CDR3 is CAWSLGDRGTLNEKLFF. The CDR3 DNA is TGTGCCTGGAGCCTAGGGGACAGGGGCACTCTTAATGAAAAACTGTTTTTT.

The gene calls are TRBV6-6 and TRBJ1-5; D gene ambiguous. The CDR3 totals 12 residues. The germline CDR1 and CDR2 sequences are MNHNY and SVGAGI (reference sequence). V dropped 7 bases and J dropped 4 bases, with 8 bases sitting between them. Here the CDR3 reads CASMGQNQPQHF. The DNA of the CDR3 is TGTGCCAGCATGGGCCAAAATCAGCCCCAGCATTTT.

J is TRBJ2-5 and V is TRBV4-2; 7 bases agree with TRBD2. Germline V gene lookup returns CDR1 LGHNA and CDR2 YNFKEQ. The CDR3 loop spans 15 amino acids. V lost 4 bases to trimming and J lost 3 bases; unmatched junction nucleotides: 8. CDR3 residues: CASSPRSGGEETQYF. The CDR3, as DNA: TGTGCCAGCAGCCCTCGTTCGGGGGGTGAAGAGACCCAGTACTTC.